Below are 5 T cell receptor beta chains sequenced from a single sample in a study of T cell changes during pregnancy in multiple sclerosis. Only in-frame clones appear in the TCRdb table, and some are missing; sequencing was by immunoSEQ multiplex PCR. This sample yields some 14,000 clones, of which roughly 83% are seen a single time; about a sixth belongs to the top ten. The sequencing used CD8+ T cells from peripheral blood mononuclear cells, collected after pregnancy. The source of these receptors is a female donor in good health, enrolled as a control in a pregnancy study.

The V gene is TRBV28, the J gene TRBJ2-6; a weak D match, TRBD2 (6 bases). This CDR3 has 16 residues. Germline V CDR1 and CDR2: MDHEN, SYDVKM. V lost 3 bases to trimming and J lost 2 bases, with 11 bases between them. CDR3 in amino acids: CASSLGEVAGANVLTF. The CDR3 region has the DNA TGTGCCAGCAGTTTGGGGGAGGTGGCTGGGGCCAACGTCCTGACTTTC.

This clone was recorded once. The chain has TRBV30 and TRBJ2-1; D is perhaps TRBD2 (5 bases). The CDR3 contains 14 residues. V was pared by 4 bases and J by 0 bases, with 10 bases between. Germline-derived CDR1 and CDR2 are GTSNPN and SVGIG (reference sequence). The CDR3 region has the DNA TGTGCCTGGACCGGGGAGCGCTCCTACAATGAGCAGTTCTTC. Its protein is CAWTGERSYNEQFF.

The rearrangement links TRBV10-3 to TRBJ2-7; 7 bases line up with TRBD1. Germline V gene sequence: CDR1 ENHRY, CDR2 SYGVKD. With V trimmed by 0 bases and J by 6 bases, 5 bases remained unmatched. This CDR3 has 14 amino acids. CDR3 region: CAISESDRDTEQYF. As DNA, the CDR3 is TGTGCCATCAGTGAGTCCGACAGGGATACCGAGCAGTACTTC.

The gene calls are TRBV5-5 and TRBJ1-4; TRBD1 matches 9 bases. V dropped 6 bases and J dropped 8; count of bases not matched to a gene: 14. There are 16 residues in the CDR3. From germline, CDR1 is SGHKS and CDR2 YYEKEE (reference sequence). This chain's CDR3 is CASNEPPWDRDEKLFF. CDR3 coding DNA: TGTGCCAGCAACGAACCACCCTGGGACAGGGACGAAAAACTGTTTTTT.

This sequence joins TRBV30 and TRBJ1-2; weak D call: TRBD1 (5 bases). This CDR3 comprises 12 residues. V lost 6 bases, J lost 0 bases, and 8 bases lay in between. Germline CDR1 reads GTSNPN; CDR2 reads SVGIG (reference sequence). The CDR3 DNA reads TGTGCCTGCAGGGTTTCTAACTATGGCTACACCTTC. It translates to CACRVSNYGYTF.